The rows below give T cell receptor beta chains drawn from one sample of a study of cytomegalovirus exposure and HLA in healthy donors. Clones were sequenced by immunoSEQ multiplex PCR, and TCRdb holds only the in-frame ones, with some missing. This table holds more than 90,000 clones, approximately 88% found once. Sequenced sample: PBMCs. These receptor sequences come from a man younger than 35 in good health and CMV-seronegative. The CDR3 runs from the conserved cysteine through the conserved F or W. A D gene is named only where the DNA matches it firmly. Size is stated for part of the rows, as once, few or many counts, or as a class when the clone is expanded.

CDR3 DNA: TGCGCCAGCAGCCAAGACCCTAATACAGGTCTAACGAACACCGGGGAGCTGTTTTTT
CDR3 protein: CASSQDPNTGLTNTGELFF
clone size: -
V gene: TRBV4-3
J gene: TRBJ2-2
D gene: -

CDR3 DNA: TGTGCCAGCAGCTTGGCAGCGAACTCCTACGAGCAGTACTTC
CDR3 protein: CASSLAANSYEQYF
clone size: -
V gene: TRBV5-6
J gene: TRBJ2-7
D gene: -

CDR3 DNA: TGTGCCAGCAGTTTTTCTAACGCGAACACCGGGGAGCTGTTTTTT
CDR3 protein: CASSFSNANTGELFF
clone size: -
V gene: TRBV28
J gene: TRBJ2-2
D gene: -

CDR3 DNA: TGTGCCAGCAGCCCGGGCTTCTTCGACAGGAAAAACACTGAAGCTTTCTTT
CDR3 protein: CASSPGFFDRKNTEAFF
clone size: few
V gene: TRBV9
J gene: TRBJ1-1
D gene: -

CDR3 DNA: TGTGCCAGCAGCCCACAGGCTCTAAGGGGCTATGGCTACACCTTC
CDR3 protein: CASSPQALRGYGYTF
clone size: -
V gene: TRBV28
J gene: TRBJ1-2
D gene: -

CDR3 DNA: TGTGCCAGCAGTGAAGAGCGACTATTTGGAGCTTTCTTT
CDR3 protein: CASSEERLFGAFF
clone size: -
V gene: TRBV2
J gene: TRBJ1-1
D gene: -

CDR3 DNA: TGTGCCAGCAGTGAGCCCAGGGGGCTTTATGAAAAACTGTTTTTT
CDR3 protein: CASSEPRGLYEKLFF
clone size: -
V gene: TRBV6-1
J gene: TRBJ1-4
D gene: TRBD1

CDR3 DNA: TGTGCCAGTAGTCCCCAGGTAGGCACTGAAGCTTTCTTT
CDR3 protein: CASSPQVGTEAFF
clone size: -
V gene: TRBV19
J gene: TRBJ1-1
D gene: -

CDR3 DNA: TGCGCCAGCAGCTTGGTTACCGGGACAGGGGTAAACGAGCAGTACTTC
CDR3 protein: CASSLVTGTGVNEQYF
clone size: -
V gene: TRBV5-1
J gene: TRBJ2-7
D gene: TRBD1

CDR3 DNA: TGTGCCAGCAGTTTACTGGACAGAAGCAGCACTGAAGCTTTCTTT
CDR3 protein: CASSLLDRSSTEAFF
clone size: once
V gene: TRBV28
J gene: TRBJ1-1
D gene: -

CDR3 DNA: TGTGCCACCAGCAGAGTCGGGGTAATAAAGAACTATGGCTACACCTTC
CDR3 protein: CATSRVGVIKNYGYTF
clone size: -
V gene: TRBV15
J gene: TRBJ1-2
D gene: -

CDR3 DNA: TGTGCCACCAGCAGAGAGTCTGGAACAGGAGATTACAATGAGCAGTTCTTC
CDR3 protein: CATSRESGTGDYNEQFF
clone size: -
V gene: TRBV15
J gene: TRBJ2-1
D gene: -

CDR3 DNA: TGTGCCAGCAGCTTATTGGGCGGGAGTATTTACGAGCAGTACTTC
CDR3 protein: CASSLLGGSIYEQYF
clone size: -
V gene: TRBV11-2
J gene: TRBJ2-7
D gene: TRBD2

CDR3 DNA: TGCGCCAGCAGCTTTTCCGGGAACACCGGGGAGCTGTTTTTT
CDR3 protein: CASSFSGNTGELFF
clone size: -
V gene: TRBV5-1
J gene: TRBJ2-2
D gene: -

CDR3 DNA: TGTGCCAGTAGTATTGGAGACAGGTTTGGAGCTTTCTTT
CDR3 protein: CASSIGDRFGAFF
clone size: once
V gene: TRBV19
J gene: TRBJ1-1
D gene: -

CDR3 DNA: TGTGCCAGCAGCCATCTGGAGGGAAACACCATATATTTT
CDR3 protein: CASSHLEGNTIYF
clone size: -
V gene: TRBV7-2
J gene: TRBJ1-3
D gene: -

CDR3 DNA: TGTGCCAGCAGTGAAGCGGATACGCAGTATTTT
CDR3 protein: CASSEADTQYF
clone size: -
V gene: TRBV25-1
J gene: TRBJ2-3
D gene: -

CDR3 DNA: TGTGCCAGCAGCTTCGGTAGTCACACCATATATTTT
CDR3 protein: CASSFGSHTIYF
clone size: few
V gene: TRBV5-6
J gene: TRBJ1-3
D gene: -

CDR3 DNA: TGTGCCAGCACCCCAGGCGGGGGGCCCAACGAGCAGTACTTC
CDR3 protein: CASTPGGGPNEQYF
clone size: -
V gene: TRBV9
J gene: TRBJ2-7
D gene: TRBD2

CDR3 DNA: TGCGCCAGCAGTCACTTACCCGGGGCAGGGGGCACTGAAGCTTTCTTT
CDR3 protein: CASSHLPGAGGTEAFF
clone size: -
V gene: TRBV23-1
J gene: TRBJ1-1
D gene: TRBD1

CDR3 DNA: TGTGCCAGCAGTTCAACAGGGGGCTTGAACAATGAGCAGTTCTTC
CDR3 protein: CASSSTGGLNNEQFF
clone size: -
V gene: TRBV6-6
J gene: TRBJ2-1
D gene: TRBD1

CDR3 DNA: TGTGCCAGCAGTGACCCTACGATGTACGGGGATCAAGAGACCCAGTACTTC
CDR3 protein: CASSDPTMYGDQETQYF
clone size: -
V gene: TRBV6-4
J gene: TRBJ2-5
D gene: -

CDR3 DNA: TGCGCCAGCAGCTTAATCGACACGGACTATGGCTACACCTTC
CDR3 protein: CASSLIDTDYGYTF
clone size: -
V gene: TRBV5-1
J gene: TRBJ1-2
D gene: -

CDR3 DNA: TGTGCCAGCAGTTCCCCAGCCGGACAGCCCTACGAGCAGTACTTC
CDR3 protein: CASSSPAGQPYEQYF
clone size: -
V gene: TRBV27
J gene: TRBJ2-7
D gene: -

CDR3 DNA: TGTGCCAGCAGCTTAGATTCGTCTGGGGCCAACGTCCTGACTTTC
CDR3 protein: CASSLDSSGANVLTF
clone size: -
V gene: TRBV11-2
J gene: TRBJ2-6
D gene: -

CDR3 DNA: TGCGCCAGCAGCCAAGGGGCCGAATACACCGGGGAGCTGTTTTTT
CDR3 protein: CASSQGAEYTGELFF
clone size: -
V gene: TRBV4-1
J gene: TRBJ2-2
D gene: -

CDR3 DNA: TGTGCCAGCAGCGGGATAGGGGGCACAGATACGCAGTATTTT
CDR3 protein: CASSGIGGTDTQYF
clone size: few
V gene: TRBV9
J gene: TRBJ2-3
D gene: -

CDR3 DNA: TGTGCCAGCAGCTTGGCGGACAAGGCAAGAGGCGAGCAGTACTTC
CDR3 protein: CASSLADKARGEQYF
clone size: once
V gene: TRBV5-4
J gene: TRBJ2-7
D gene: -

CDR3 DNA: TGCGCCAGCAGCTTGGAGCGTACGGGAGCCGGGGAGCTGTTTTTT
CDR3 protein: CASSLERTGAGELFF
clone size: -
V gene: TRBV5-1
J gene: TRBJ2-2
D gene: -

CDR3 DNA: TGCGCCAGCAGCCAGGGGAGTCCCTGGGTGACGGGAATAGGACAGGGAGAGGAAAAACTGTTTTTT
CDR3 protein: CASSQGSPWVTGIGQGEEKLFF
clone size: -
V gene: TRBV4-3
J gene: TRBJ1-4
D gene: TRBD1

CDR3 DNA: TGTGCCAGCAGCGTGAGTCTAGCGGATGACTACGAGCAGTACTTC
CDR3 protein: CASSVSLADDYEQYF
clone size: -
V gene: TRBV9
J gene: TRBJ2-7
D gene: TRBD2

CDR3 DNA: TGTGCCAGCAGCTTAGCCGGGACACCTAACTATGGCTACACCTTC
CDR3 protein: CASSLAGTPNYGYTF
clone size: once
V gene: TRBV7-2
J gene: TRBJ1-2
D gene: -

CDR3 DNA: TGTGCCAGCAGCTTAGCTTGGGGGGGCGTAAATAAAGGACCTAATGAAAAACTGTTTTTT
CDR3 protein: CASSLAWGGVNKGPNEKLFF
clone size: -
V gene: TRBV7-8
J gene: TRBJ1-4
D gene: -

CDR3 DNA: TGTGCCTCAACTACGGGGGTTCGCACAGATACGCAGTATTTT
CDR3 protein: CASTTGVRTDTQYF
clone size: -
V gene: TRBV10-3
J gene: TRBJ2-3
D gene: -

CDR3 DNA: TGTGCCAGCAGTGGACGCCAGGGTCGACGCACTGAAGCTTTCTTT
CDR3 protein: CASSGRQGRRTEAFF
clone size: -
V gene: TRBV25-1
J gene: TRBJ1-1
D gene: -

CDR3 DNA: TGTGCCAGCAGGAGGGGACAGAGAATTAGCTACACCTTC
CDR3 protein: CASRRGQRISYTF
clone size: -
V gene: TRBV6-5
J gene: TRBJ1-2
D gene: TRBD1

CDR3 DNA: TGTGCCAGCAGTTCGACGGGGGACCGCGGCTACACCTTC
CDR3 protein: CASSSTGDRGYTF
clone size: -
V gene: TRBV28
J gene: TRBJ1-2
D gene: -

CDR3 DNA: TGTGCCAGCTCACCCAACAGGGGGCGAGAGACCCAGTACTTC
CDR3 protein: CASSPNRGRETQYF
clone size: -
V gene: TRBV18
J gene: TRBJ2-5
D gene: TRBD1

CDR3 DNA: TGTGCCAGCAGCTTAGGAGTCAATCAGCCCCAGCATTTT
CDR3 protein: CASSLGVNQPQHF
clone size: -
V gene: TRBV11-3
J gene: TRBJ1-5
D gene: -

CDR3 DNA: TGTGCCAGCAGCCTCGATCCGGGACAGATCCTAGAAGGAAACACCATATATTTT
CDR3 protein: CASSLDPGQILEGNTIYF
clone size: -
V gene: TRBV9
J gene: TRBJ1-3
D gene: TRBD1

CDR3 DNA: TGTGCCAGCTCACCGGGCCGATTTATTGAGCAGTTCTTC
CDR3 protein: CASSPGRFIEQFF
clone size: -
V gene: TRBV18
J gene: TRBJ2-1
D gene: -

CDR3 DNA: TGTGCCAGCAGCGTAGGGTCGCGATCTGGGGCCAACGTCCTGACTTTC
CDR3 protein: CASSVGSRSGANVLTF
clone size: -
V gene: TRBV9
J gene: TRBJ2-6
D gene: -

CDR3 DNA: TGTGCCAGCAGCCCGAGTCATCACGAGCAGTACTTC
CDR3 protein: CASSPSHHEQYF
clone size: -
V gene: TRBV11-2
J gene: TRBJ2-7
D gene: -

CDR3 DNA: TGTGCCAGCAGCCTTCTGGCGGCCGACAATGAGCAGTTCTTC
CDR3 protein: CASSLLAADNEQFF
clone size: -
V gene: TRBV28
J gene: TRBJ2-1
D gene: -

CDR3 DNA: TGCGCCAGCAGCCCGGAGGCAGTCAACACTGAAGCTTTCTTT
CDR3 protein: CASSPEAVNTEAFF
clone size: -
V gene: TRBV5-1
J gene: TRBJ1-1
D gene: -

CDR3 DNA: TGTGCCAGCAGTCCCCTGACAAGTATGAACACTGAAGCTTTCTTT
CDR3 protein: CASSPLTSMNTEAFF
clone size: once
V gene: TRBV28
J gene: TRBJ1-1
D gene: -

CDR3 DNA: TGTGCCAGCAGTTTCACGGGTCCAGGAAACACCATATATTTT
CDR3 protein: CASSFTGPGNTIYF
clone size: -
V gene: TRBV28
J gene: TRBJ1-3
D gene: -

CDR3 DNA: TGTGCCAGCAGCAAGCTTTGGACTCGCTCGGTAAATCAGCCCCAGCATTTT
CDR3 protein: CASSKLWTRSVNQPQHF
clone size: -
V gene: TRBV21-1
J gene: TRBJ1-5
D gene: -

CDR3 DNA: TGTGCCACCAGCAGGGGGGCGGATTCACCCCTCCACTTT
CDR3 protein: CATSRGADSPLHF
clone size: -
V gene: TRBV15
J gene: TRBJ1-6
D gene: -

CDR3 DNA: TGTGCCAGCTCACCCGCTTTTAGTGTGGGACAGGGATGGTATGAGCAGTTCTTC
CDR3 protein: CASSPAFSVGQGWYEQFF
clone size: -
V gene: TRBV18
J gene: TRBJ2-1
D gene: TRBD1

CDR3 DNA: TGTGCCAGCAGCACAGCGGGGTTTTCTGGAAACACCATATATTTT
CDR3 protein: CASSTAGFSGNTIYF
clone size: -
V gene: TRBV7-9
J gene: TRBJ1-3
D gene: -

CDR3 DNA: TGCAGTGAATATGCAGATACGCAGTATTTT
CDR3 protein: CSEYADTQYF
clone size: -
V gene: TRBV20-1
J gene: TRBJ2-3
D gene: -

CDR3 DNA: TGTGCCAGCAGCTTGGAGTTGAGGGGGCTTTACACTGAAGCTTTCTTT
CDR3 protein: CASSLELRGLYTEAFF
clone size: once
V gene: TRBV5-8
J gene: TRBJ1-1
D gene: TRBD1

CDR3 DNA: TGTGCCAGGGGGGCTAGCGGGGGAGATACGCAGTATTTT
CDR3 protein: CARGASGGDTQYF
clone size: -
V gene: TRBV11-3
J gene: TRBJ2-3
D gene: TRBD2